Each of the 29 T cell receptor beta chains below was sequenced from the same sample in a study of OX40 agonist ivuxolimab in advanced cancers. Method: immunoSEQ multiplex PCR; TCRdb's copy keeps in-frame clones and lacks some. The table includes 70,000 or so clones, 70% to 90% detected once. The input for sequencing was CD4+ or CD8+ T cells sorted from blood, taken in a trial of the OX40 agonist ivuxolimab. These receptors originate from an adult with an advanced solid tumor such as melanoma, head and neck, liver or kidney cancer.

The CDR3 DNA follows: TGTGCCAGCAGTAAGGGGGCAGGAGATACGCAGTATTTT. It encodes CASSKGAGDTQYF. The chain links TRBV7-9 to TRBJ2-3, with 7 bases aligning to TRBD1. Per germline, CDR1 SEHNR and CDR2 FQNEAQ (reference sequence). CDR3 size: 13 residues. V dropped 6 bases and J dropped 5; count of bases not matched to a gene: 5.

CDR3 nucleotides: TGTGCCAGCAGCGGAGCTTACAGGGGGTCATTCAATGAGCAGTTCTTC. Encoded protein: CASSGAYRGSFNEQFF. The chain has TRBV27 and TRBJ2-1, with 8 bases identical to TRBD1. The length of the CDR3 is 16 residues. CDR1 MNHEY and CDR2 SMNVEV come from the germline V gene (reference sequence). With V trimmed by 6 bases and J by 6 bases, 13 bases remained unmatched.

The chain has TRBV15 and TRBJ2-7, with 10 nucleotides matching TRBD1. J gave up 2 bases and V 4 bases, and 2 bases lay outside the gene matches. The CDR3 is 14 amino acids. The V gene's germline CDR1 is LNHNV and CDR2 YYDKDF (reference sequence). DNA for the CDR3: TGTGCCACCAGCACCGGGACAGGGGCCTACGAGCAGTACTTC. Translated: CATSTGTGAYEQYF.

The genes are TRBV6-1 and TRBJ2-5; 10 bases match TRBD1. V lost 6 bases, J lost 11 bases, and 15 bases stayed unmatched. The germline V gene has CDR1 MNHNS and CDR2 SASEGT. This CDR3 has 15 amino acids. The CDR3 DNA follows: TGTGCCAGCAGCCAAGGGGGGACAGGGGCAAGGGAGCAGTACTTC. Protein sequence: CASSQGGTGAREQYF.

On this clone: This specimen includes other DNA sequences encoding the same CDR3. The rearrangement joins TRBV6-5 to TRBJ2-1, with D perhaps assigned TRBD1 or TRBD2 (5 bases each). V was clipped by 0 bases and J by 2 bases, with 11 bases between them. Per germline, CDR1 MNHEY and CDR2 SVGAGI. This CDR3 is built from 16 residues. The CDR3 spells CASSYSPGPAYNEQFF. CDR3 sequence (DNA): TGTGCCAGCAGTTACTCGCCGGGACCCGCCTACAATGAGCAGTTCTTC.

The genes are TRBV10-2 and TRBJ2-7; TRBD1 agrees at 9 bases. The CDR3 is 15 residues long. J was trimmed by 6 bases and V by 0 bases; bases with no gene match: 6. Germline CDR1 reads WSHSY; CDR2 reads SAAADI. The CDR3 region is CASSESGTGLGEQYF. The CDR3 coding sequence is TGCGCCAGCAGTGAGTCCGGGACAGGGTTAGGCGAGCAGTACTTC.

The V call is TRBV29-1, the J call TRBJ1-2; D not certain. From germline, CDR1 is SQVTM and CDR2 ANQGSEA. This CDR3 spans 12 amino acids. V shed 2 bases and J shed 8 bases, with 12 bases lying between them. This CDR3 is CSVELYADGYTF. The DNA of the CDR3 is TGCAGCGTTGAACTCTACGCGGACGGCTACACCTTC.

The V and J genes are TRBV7-8 and TRBJ1-5; 7 nucleotides line up with TRBD1. Germline CDR1 SGHVS, CDR2 FQNEAQ. J was trimmed by 5 bases and V by 5 bases; bases with no gene match: 9. The CDR3 totals 15 residues. The CDR3 spells CASSAGRGEDQPQHF. DNA of the CDR3: TGTGCCAGCAGCGCCGGCAGGGGGGAAGATCAGCCCCAGCATTTT.

The chain employs TRBV25-1 and TRBJ1-1; maybe TRBD1 (6 bases). CDR3 length: 17 amino acids. CDR1 is MGHDK, CDR2 SYGVNS, per germline. V lost 1 base and J lost 1, with 16 bases in between. The DNA for the CDR3 is TGTGCCAGCAGTGAATTAGGGGGGGCGGGTCGGAACACTGAAGCTTTCTTT. This encodes CASSELGGAGRNTEAFF.

The chain joins TRBV6-5 to TRBJ2-1; the D is unclear. The ends were cut back, 0 bases at V and 6 bases at J, with 0 bases in the middle. This CDR3 contains 11 residues. Germline V gene sequence: CDR1 MNHEY, CDR2 SVGAGI. Here the CDR3 reads CASSYSNEQFF. In DNA form, the CDR3 reads TGTGCCAGCAGTTACTCCAATGAGCAGTTCTTC.

Written as DNA, the CDR3 is TGTGCCAGCAACAGGGAGGGCAATCAGCCCCAGCATTTT. Translated: CASNREGNQPQHF. The chain combines TRBV7-9 with TRBJ1-5; maybe TRBD1 (6 bases). CDR3 length: 13 amino acids. The germline V and J ends were trimmed by 7 bases and 2 bases, with 9 bases remaining between them. Germline CDR1 and CDR2: SEHNR and FQNEAQ (reference sequence).

The V call is TRBV6-5, the J call TRBJ2-6; D tentatively reads TRBD1 or TRBD2 (5 bases each). Per germline, CDR1 MNHEY and CDR2 SVGAGI. This CDR3 has 15 residues. Trimming removed 2 bases at V and 0 bases at J, with 5 bases between. The CDR3 protein is CASSYGGSGANVLTF. In nucleotides, the CDR3 is TGTGCCAGCAGTTACGGGGGCTCTGGGGCCAACGTCCTGACTTTC.

This chain connects TRBV4-1 to TRBJ1-1, with 11 bases identical to TRBD1. CDR3 length equals 15 residues. V gave up 4 bases and J gave up 2 bases; unmatched junction bases: 3. CDR1 and CDR2 from the germline V gene are MGHRA and YSYEKL. The DNA of the CDR3 is TGCGCCAGCAGCCCGCGGACAGGGGGCAACACTGAAGCTTTCTTT. Translation gives CASSPRTGGNTEAFF.

The J gene is TRBJ2-4, the V gene TRBV28; TRBD2 aligns across 11 bases. The germline V gene encodes CDR1 MDHEN and CDR2 SYDVKM. Trimming at V came to 5 bases and at J to 3 bases, leaving 6 bases not matched to a gene. This CDR3 contains 16 residues. The CDR3 is CASSPLLAGVKNIQYF. For the CDR3, the DNA is TGTGCCAGCAGTCCCCTACTAGCGGGAGTCAAAAACATTCAGTACTTC. Full variable domain (rest looked up from reference TRBV28 and TRBJ2-4): DVKVTQSSRYLVKRTGEKVFLECVQDMDHENMFWYRQDPGLGLRLIYFSYDVKMKEKGDIPEGYSVSREKKERFSLILESASTNQTSMYLCASSPLLAGVKNIQYFGAGTRLSVL.

The chain has TRBV7-2 and TRBJ2-7; 7 bases map to TRBD2. The CDR3 is 14 residues long. Trimming cost V 1 base and J 4 bases; bases outside gene matches: 4. Germline V gene lookup returns CDR1 SGHTA and CDR2 FQGNSA. CDR3 DNA: TGTGCCAGCAGCTTAGGGGGAGGGCTATACGAGCAGTACTTC. Protein product: CASSLGGGLYEQYF.

On this clone itself: The sample carries other DNA sequences with the same CDR3. This chain joins TRBV7-2 and TRBJ1-5; D not resolved. Germline V lookup: CDR1 SGHTA, CDR2 FQGNSA. The CDR3 contains 12 residues. The V end lost 3 bases, the J end lost 6 bases, and 6 bases lay between the germline ends. The CDR3 DNA sequence: TGTGCCAGCAGCTTGGGCATTCAGCCCCAGCATTTT. Translation gives CASSLGIQPQHF.

V usage is TRBV9 and J usage is TRBJ1-1; weak D call: TRBD1 (6 bases). This CDR3 has 13 amino acids. V lost 0 bases and J 3 bases, leaving 6 bases between the germline ends. Germline V CDR1 and CDR2: SGDLS, YYNGEE. This CDR3 is CASSVEGDTEAFF. The CDR3 DNA sequence: TGTGCCAGCAGCGTAGAGGGGGACACTGAAGCTTTCTTT.

The CDR3: CASSTSTTGNNEQYF. The CDR3 DNA reads TGCGCCAGCAGCACCTCAACGACAGGGAATAACGAGCAGTACTTC. The rearrangement uses TRBV5-1 and TRBJ2-7; 7 bases map to TRBD1. The CDR3 consists of 15 residues. Trimming at V came to 4 bases and at J to 5 bases, leaving 12 bases not matched to a gene. The germline V gene has CDR1 SGHRS and CDR2 YFSETQ.

The rearrangement links TRBV5-5 to TRBJ2-1; TRBD2 matches at 10 bases. Losses at the gene ends were 2 bases for V and 5 bases for J; bases not matched to a gene: 4. The V gene's germline CDR1 is SGHKS and CDR2 YYEKEE (reference sequence). This CDR3 is built from 15 residues. In DNA, the CDR3 is TGTGCCAGCAGCTTAGCGGGGGGGACCAACAATGAGCAGTTCTTC. Its translation: CASSLAGGTNNEQFF. Supplemented by reference TRBV5-5 and TRBJ2-1, the full variable domain reads DAGVTQSPTHLIKTRGQQVTLRCSPISGHKSVSWYQQVLGQGPQFIFQYYEKEERGRGNFPDRFSARQFPNYSSELNVNALLLGDSALYLCASSLAGGTNNEQFFGPGTRLTVL.

The chain joins TRBV6-5 to TRBJ2-5; D call uncertain. The J call may be incorrect, as the DNA end agrees better with TRBJ2-7. This CDR3 is 14 amino acids long. Germline assignment: CDR1 MNHEY and CDR2 SVGAGI. For the CDR3, the DNA is TGTGCCAGCAGTTCCCGGGCCCAGACCTACGAGCAGTACTTC. This codes for CASSSRAQTYEQYF.

V and J are TRBV10-3 and TRBJ2-1, with D unclear. The V end lost 2 bases, the J end lost 3 bases, and 17 bases lay between the germline ends. Germline V gives CDR1 ENHRY, CDR2 SYGVKD. The CDR3 consists of 17 residues. CDR3 nucleotides: TGTGCCATCAGTGAGGGCCGATCGGAGCGAAACTACAATGAGCAGTTCTTC. Protein sequence: CAISEGRSERNYNEQFF.

The rearrangement uses TRBV19 and TRBJ1-2; the match to TRBD1 covers 8 bases. Trimming cost V 5 bases and J 8 bases; bases outside gene matches: 7. Per the germline V gene, CDR1 is LNHDA and CDR2 is SQIVND (reference sequence). The length of the CDR3 is 13 residues. The CDR3 DNA reads as TGTGCCAGTAGTGACAGGGGCTTAAAGGGCTACACCTTC. Protein: CASSDRGLKGYTF.

The V call is TRBV19, the J call TRBJ2-1; 7 nucleotides line up with TRBD1. Trimming cost V 3 bases and J 3 bases; bases outside gene matches: 5. CDR1 is LNHDA, CDR2 SQIVND, per germline (reference sequence). This CDR3 contains 15 residues. CDR3: CASSMGQLDYNEQFF. DNA of the CDR3: TGTGCCAGTAGTATGGGACAGCTGGACTACAATGAGCAGTTCTTC. The full variable domain, its missing parts supplied by reference TRBV19 and TRBJ2-1, is DGGITQSPKYLFRKEGQNVTLSCEQNLNHDAMYWYRQDPGQGLRLIYYSQIVNDFQKGDIAEGYSVSREKKESFPLTVTSAQKNPTAFYLCASSMGQLDYNEQFFGPGTRLTVL.

This chain uses TRBV5-1 with TRBJ2-7, with TRBD1 identical over 8 bases. V gave up 4 bases and J gave up 5 bases; unmatched junction bases: 11. CDR3 length: 15 residues. The V gene's germline CDR1 is SGHRS and CDR2 YFSETQ. Written as DNA, the CDR3 is TGCGCCAGCAGCCGACAGGGGATAGTCAGCGACGAGCAGTACTTC. As protein: CASSRQGIVSDEQYF.

CDR3 nucleotides: TGTGCCAGCAGTTACTCGGGTTCTAGAAACATTCAGTACTTC. It translates to CASSYSGSRNIQYF. The V and J genes are TRBV6-6 and TRBJ2-4; D is unclear. Trimming removed 0 bases at V and 6 bases at J, with 9 bases between. Germline CDR1 and CDR2: MNHNY and SVGAGI (reference sequence). The CDR3 spans 14 residues.

V gene TRBV5-5 combines with J gene TRBJ2-3; no clear D gene. Germline V gives CDR1 SGHKS, CDR2 YYEKEE (reference sequence). Trimming took off 0 bases at V and 8 bases at J, with 7 bases between the two ends. The CDR3 runs to 12 residues. CDR3 sequence (DNA): TGTGCCAGCAGCTTGGAACGAGGTACGCAGTATTTT. This codes for CASSLERGTQYF.

The chain couples TRBV6-6 to TRBJ2-7, with 9 bases identical to TRBD1. Germline V lookup: CDR1 MNHNY, CDR2 SVGAGI (reference sequence). V was clipped by 7 bases and J by 3 bases; unmatched bases: 10. The CDR3 runs to 15 residues. Written as DNA, the CDR3 is TGTGCCAGCACCTATAGGTGGACAGGGGACTACGAGCAGTACTTC. It yields the protein CASTYRWTGDYEQYF.

This clone was observed a handful of times. The V call is TRBV28, the J call TRBJ1-5; 7 positions match TRBD1. This CDR3 has 16 residues. Germline V gene lookup returns CDR1 MDHEN and CDR2 SYDVKM. V trimming: 3 bases; J trimming: 2 bases; junction bases outside the gene matches: 7. The CDR3 loop is CASSLGSGGGNQPQHF. The CDR3 DNA reads as TGTGCCAGCAGTTTGGGGTCAGGGGGTGGCAATCAGCCCCAGCATTTT.

The chain has TRBV5-1 and TRBJ1-5, with 12 bases aligning to TRBD1. The germline V gene has CDR1 SGHRS and CDR2 YFSETQ. This CDR3 has 16 residues. J lost 5 bases, V lost 4 bases, and 7 bases had no gene match. The DNA for the CDR3 is TGCGCCAGCAGCCTCCGGGACAGGGGGCGATATCAGCCCCAGCATTTT. Its protein is CASSLRDRGRYQPQHF.